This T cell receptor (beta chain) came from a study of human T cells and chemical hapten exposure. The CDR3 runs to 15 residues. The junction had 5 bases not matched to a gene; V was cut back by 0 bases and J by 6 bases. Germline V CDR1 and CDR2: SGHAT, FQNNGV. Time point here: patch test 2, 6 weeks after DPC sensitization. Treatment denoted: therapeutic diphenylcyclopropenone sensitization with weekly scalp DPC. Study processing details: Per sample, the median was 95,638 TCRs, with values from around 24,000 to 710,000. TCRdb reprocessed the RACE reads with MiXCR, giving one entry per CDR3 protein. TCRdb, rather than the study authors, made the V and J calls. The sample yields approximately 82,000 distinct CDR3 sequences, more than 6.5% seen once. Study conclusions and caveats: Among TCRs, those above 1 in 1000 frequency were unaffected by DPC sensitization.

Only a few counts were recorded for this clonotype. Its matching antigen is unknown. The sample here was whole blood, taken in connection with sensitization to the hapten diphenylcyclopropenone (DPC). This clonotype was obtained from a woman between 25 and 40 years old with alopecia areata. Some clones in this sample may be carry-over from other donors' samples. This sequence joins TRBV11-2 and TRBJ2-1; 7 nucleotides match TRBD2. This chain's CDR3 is CASSLETGTTNEQFF. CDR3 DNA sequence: TGTGCCAGCAGCTTAGAAACGGGGACTACCAATGAGCAGTTCTTC.